Listed here is a single T cell receptor (beta chain). The data were obtained in a study of blood T cells in healthy people across ages. With a J-beta primer mix and a sample-barcoded 5' primer, a second PCR ran 7 to 11 cycles. TCRdb reprocessed the 5' RACE reads with MiXCR, giving one entry per CDR3 protein. The sample has more than 750,000 distinct CDR3 sequences, 29% seen once. The ends were cut back, 4 bases at V and 4 bases at J, with 12 bases in the middle. CDR3 length equals 14 residues. The sample was also linked to a second study, of T cells of mothers and their children.

Sequencing was performed on blood. The genes are TRBV12-3 or TRBV12-4 and TRBJ2-3; D not certain. The receptor's source is a woman in her thirties or forties in good health. In nucleotides, the CDR3 is TGTGCCAGCAGTTCTAATTTGGTGGCAGATACGCAGTATTTT. This sequence encodes CASSSNLVADTQYF.